This T cell receptor (beta chain) originates from a study of early T cells in non-severe SARS-CoV-2 infection. Study summary: The authors sequenced bulk RNA from unsorted whole blood, leaving chains unpaired.

With regard to this clonotype: Its target is not known.

Whole-study findings and limits: Missing private and CD4 specificities, VDJdb matching favored anti-spike CD8 responses.

The CDR3 consists of 16 residues. With 10 bases removed from V and 4 bases from J, the gap between germline ends came to 23 bases. Per germline, CDR1 MNHEY and CDR2 SVGAGI. Attached unique molecular identifiers marked individual cDNA molecules. One entry per CDR3 protein, called by TCRdb with MiXCR from the 5' RACE reads. The profile shows over 60,000 distinct CDR3 sequences, 9.5% to 15% of them singletons. The source is an adult who was a healthcare worker with PCR-confirmed SARS-CoV-2 infection or an uninfected control (not recorded which). The V call is TRBV6-5, the J call TRBJ1-3, with TRBD1 as a possible D gene (6 bases). Sequencing used whole blood, obtained at baseline. CDR3 residues: CATKGGTGTLGNTIYF. The CDR3 DNA reads TGTGCCACCAAGGGGGGGACCGGGACGCTCGGAAACACCATATATTTT.